This TCR beta chain was recovered during a study of cytomegalovirus exposure and HLA in healthy donors. Study-wide results and limits: The likely origin of a cluster of highly shared sequence variants was a sequencing artifact. Several V segments, TRBV6-2 and TRBV6-3 among them, could not be told apart and were dropped. Roughly uniform depth of sequencing across donors was assumed in presence/absence analyses.

In its sample, this clone was seen a few times. Its antigen remains unidentified. PCR employed 60 Vbeta and 13 Jbeta primers. Under the authors' procedure: There were around 80 million unique TCR beta chains by a later count, and approximately 11 million of them were shared. TCRdb's copy holds only in-frame clones and misses some; the assay was immunoSEQ multiplex PCR. The V and J calls and clone size come from that table; D and trimming were worked out from the DNA. Of roughly 80,000 clones in the sample, 81% were seen once. The CDR3 is made up of 13 amino acids. The sample consisted of PBMCs. The TCR sequence derives from a woman in her 30s in good health and CMV-seronegative. This chain connects TRBV21-1 to TRBJ2-7; the D call TRBD1 from the table was never checked on the DNA. TRBV21-1 is listed as a pseudogene. DNA for the CDR3: TGTGCCAGCAGCATGACCGGGACAGTTGAGCAGTACTTC. It is translated as CASSMTGTVEQYF.